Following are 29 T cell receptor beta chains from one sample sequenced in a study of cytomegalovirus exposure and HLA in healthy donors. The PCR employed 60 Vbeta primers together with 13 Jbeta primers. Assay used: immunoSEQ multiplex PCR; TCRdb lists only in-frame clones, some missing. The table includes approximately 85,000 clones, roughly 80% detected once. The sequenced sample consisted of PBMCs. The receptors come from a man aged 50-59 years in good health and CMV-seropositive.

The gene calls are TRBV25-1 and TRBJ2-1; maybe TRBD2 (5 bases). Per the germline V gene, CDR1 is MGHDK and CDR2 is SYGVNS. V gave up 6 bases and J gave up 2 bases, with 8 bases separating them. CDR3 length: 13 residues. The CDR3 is CASSPGAYNEQFF. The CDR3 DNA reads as TGTGCCAGCAGCCCCGGGGCCTACAATGAGCAGTTCTTC.

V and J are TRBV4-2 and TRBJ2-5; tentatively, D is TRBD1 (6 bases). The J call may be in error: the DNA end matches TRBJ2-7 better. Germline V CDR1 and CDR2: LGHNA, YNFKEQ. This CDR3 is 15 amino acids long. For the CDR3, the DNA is TGTGCCAGCAGCCGATACCCCGGGACATATTACGAGCAGTACTTC. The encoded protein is CASSRYPGTYYEQYF.

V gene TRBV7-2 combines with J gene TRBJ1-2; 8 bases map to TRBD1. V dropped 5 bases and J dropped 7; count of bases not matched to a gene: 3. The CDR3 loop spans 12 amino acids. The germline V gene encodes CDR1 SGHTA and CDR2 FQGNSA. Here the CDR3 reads CASSETGGGYTF. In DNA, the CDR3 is TGTGCCAGCAGCGAAACAGGGGGTGGCTACACCTTC. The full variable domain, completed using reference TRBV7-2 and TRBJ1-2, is GAGVSQSPSNKVTEKGKDVELRCDPISGHTALYWYRQSLGQGLEFLIYFQGNSAPDKSGLPSDRFSAERTGGSVSTLTIQRTQQEDSAVYLCASSETGGGYTFGSGTRLTVV.

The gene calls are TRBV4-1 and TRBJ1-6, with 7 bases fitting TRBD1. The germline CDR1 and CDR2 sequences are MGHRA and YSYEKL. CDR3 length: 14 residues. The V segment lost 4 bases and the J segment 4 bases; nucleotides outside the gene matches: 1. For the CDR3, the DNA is TGCGCCAGCAGCCCGGGACAGTATAATTCACCCCTCCACTTT. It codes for CASSPGQYNSPLHF.

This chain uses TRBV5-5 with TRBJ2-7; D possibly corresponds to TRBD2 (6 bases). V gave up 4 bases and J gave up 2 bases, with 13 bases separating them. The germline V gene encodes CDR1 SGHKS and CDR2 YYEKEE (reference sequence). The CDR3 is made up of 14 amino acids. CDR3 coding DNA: TGTGCCAGCAGCCCGCCCTCGGGGGCCTACGAGCAGTACTTC. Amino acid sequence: CASSPPSGAYEQYF. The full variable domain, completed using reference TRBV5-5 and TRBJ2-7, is DAGVTQSPTHLIKTRGQQVTLRCSPISGHKSVSWYQQVLGQGPQFIFQYYEKEERGRGNFPDRFSARQFPNYSSELNVNALLLGDSALYLCASSPPSGAYEQYFGPGTRLTVT.

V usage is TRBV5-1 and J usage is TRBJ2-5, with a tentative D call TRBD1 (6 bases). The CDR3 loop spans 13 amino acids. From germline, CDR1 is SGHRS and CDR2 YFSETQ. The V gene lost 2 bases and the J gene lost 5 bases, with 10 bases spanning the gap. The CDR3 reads CASSFEGVETQYF. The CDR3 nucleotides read TGCGCCAGCAGCTTCGAGGGGGTCGAGACCCAGTACTTC.

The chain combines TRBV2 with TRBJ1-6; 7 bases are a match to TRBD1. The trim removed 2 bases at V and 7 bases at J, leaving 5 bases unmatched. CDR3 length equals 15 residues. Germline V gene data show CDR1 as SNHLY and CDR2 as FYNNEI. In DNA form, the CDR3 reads TGTGCCAGCAGTGAACAGGGGGTTGTGAATTCACCCCTCCACTTT. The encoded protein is CASSEQGVVNSPLHF. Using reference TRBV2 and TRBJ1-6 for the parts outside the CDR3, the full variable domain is EPEVTQTPSHQVTQMGQEVILRCVPISNHLYFYWYRQILGQKVEFLVSFYNNEISEKSEIFDDQFSVERPDGSNFTLKIRSTKLEDSAMYFCASSEQGVVNSPLHFGNGTRLTVT.

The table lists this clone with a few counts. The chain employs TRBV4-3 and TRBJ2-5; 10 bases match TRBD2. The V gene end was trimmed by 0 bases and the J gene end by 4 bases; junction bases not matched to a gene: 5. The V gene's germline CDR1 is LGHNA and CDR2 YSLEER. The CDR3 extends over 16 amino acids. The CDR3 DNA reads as TGCGCCAGCAGCCAAGAAGGGGCTAGCGGGAGAGAGACCCAGTACTTC. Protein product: CASSQEGASGRETQYF.

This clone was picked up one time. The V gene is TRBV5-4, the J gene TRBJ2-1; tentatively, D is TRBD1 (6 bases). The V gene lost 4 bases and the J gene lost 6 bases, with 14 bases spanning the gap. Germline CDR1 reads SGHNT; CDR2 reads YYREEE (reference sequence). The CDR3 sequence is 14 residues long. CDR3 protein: CASSARQVLNEQFF. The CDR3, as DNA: TGTGCCAGCAGCGCTAGACAGGTGCTCAATGAGCAGTTCTTC.

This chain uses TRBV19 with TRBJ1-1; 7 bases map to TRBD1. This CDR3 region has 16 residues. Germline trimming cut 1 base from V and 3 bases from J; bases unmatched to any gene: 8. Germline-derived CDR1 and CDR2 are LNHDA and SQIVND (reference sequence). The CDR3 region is CASSIVRTGGHTEAFF. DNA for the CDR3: TGTGCCAGTAGTATAGTGAGGACAGGAGGACACACTGAAGCTTTCTTT.

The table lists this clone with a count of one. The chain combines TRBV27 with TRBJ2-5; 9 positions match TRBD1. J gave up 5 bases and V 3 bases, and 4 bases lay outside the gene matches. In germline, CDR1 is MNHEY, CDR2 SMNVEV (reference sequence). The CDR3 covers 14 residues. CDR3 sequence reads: CASSFGQGLETQYF. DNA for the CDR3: TGTGCCAGCAGTTTTGGACAGGGGTTGGAGACCCAGTACTTC.

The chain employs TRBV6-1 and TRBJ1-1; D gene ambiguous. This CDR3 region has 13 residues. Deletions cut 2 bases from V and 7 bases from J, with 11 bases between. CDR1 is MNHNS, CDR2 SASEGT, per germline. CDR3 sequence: CASSEYVEGEAFF. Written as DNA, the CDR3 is TGTGCCAGCAGTGAATACGTAGAGGGTGAAGCTTTCTTT.

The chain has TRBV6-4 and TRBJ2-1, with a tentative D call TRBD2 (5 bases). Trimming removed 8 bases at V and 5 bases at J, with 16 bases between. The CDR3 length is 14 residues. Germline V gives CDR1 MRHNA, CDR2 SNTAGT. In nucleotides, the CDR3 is TGTGCCAGCGGACGGGAAGCCGCAGACAATGAGCAGTTCTTC. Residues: CASGREAADNEQFF.

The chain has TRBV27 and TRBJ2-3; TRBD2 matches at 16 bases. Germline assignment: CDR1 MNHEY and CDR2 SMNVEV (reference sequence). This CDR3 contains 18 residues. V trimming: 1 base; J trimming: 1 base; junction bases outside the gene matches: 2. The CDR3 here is CASSLYGTSGRGTDTQYF. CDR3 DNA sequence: TGTGCCAGCAGTTTATACGGGACTAGCGGGAGGGGCACAGATACGCAGTATTTT.

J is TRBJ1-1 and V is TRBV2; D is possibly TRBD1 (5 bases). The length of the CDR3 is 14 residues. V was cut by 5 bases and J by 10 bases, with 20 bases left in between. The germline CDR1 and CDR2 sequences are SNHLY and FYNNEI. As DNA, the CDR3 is TGTGCCAGCAGTACGTCTCCCCCCAGGGTTGGAGCTTTCTTT. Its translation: CASSTSPPRVGAFF.

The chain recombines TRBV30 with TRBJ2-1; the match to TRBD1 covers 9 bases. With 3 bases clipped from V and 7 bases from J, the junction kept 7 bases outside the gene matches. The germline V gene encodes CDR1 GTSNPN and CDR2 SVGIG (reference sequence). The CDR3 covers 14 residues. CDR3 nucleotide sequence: TGTGCCTGGAGGGAAGGGACAGGGTGGAATGAGCAGTTCTTC. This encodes CAWREGTGWNEQFF. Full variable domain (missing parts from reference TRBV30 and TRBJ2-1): SQTIHQWPATLVQPVGSPLSLECTVEGTSNPNLYWYRQAAGRGLQLLFYSVGIGQISSEVPQNLSASRPQDRQFILSSKKLLLSDSGFYLCAWREGTGWNEQFFGPGTRLTVL.

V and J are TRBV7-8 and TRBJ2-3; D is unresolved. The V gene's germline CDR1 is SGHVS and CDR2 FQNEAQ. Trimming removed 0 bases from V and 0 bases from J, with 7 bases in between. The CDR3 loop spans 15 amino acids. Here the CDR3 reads CASSLARRSTDTQYF. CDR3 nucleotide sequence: TGTGCCAGCAGCTTAGCGCGGCGTAGCACAGATACGCAGTATTTT.

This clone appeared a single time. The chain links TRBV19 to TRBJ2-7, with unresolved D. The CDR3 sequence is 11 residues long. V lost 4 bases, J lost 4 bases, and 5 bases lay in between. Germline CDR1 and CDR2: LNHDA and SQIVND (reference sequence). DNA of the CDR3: TGTGCCAGTAGTACTATGTACGAGCAGTACTTC. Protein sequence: CASSTMYEQYF.

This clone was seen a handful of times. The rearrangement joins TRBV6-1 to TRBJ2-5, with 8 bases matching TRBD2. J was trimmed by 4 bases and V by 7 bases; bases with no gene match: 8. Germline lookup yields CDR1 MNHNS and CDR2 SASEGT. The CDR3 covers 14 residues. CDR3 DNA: TGTGCCAGCACTATCGGGAGGGCCGGAGAGACCCAGTACTTC. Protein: CASTIGRAGETQYF.

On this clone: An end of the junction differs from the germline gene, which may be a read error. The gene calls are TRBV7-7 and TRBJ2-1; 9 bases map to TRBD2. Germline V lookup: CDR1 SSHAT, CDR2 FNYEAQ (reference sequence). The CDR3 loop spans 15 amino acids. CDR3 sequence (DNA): TGTGCTAGCAGCTTCCTGCGGGAGGGTGAAGGTGAGCAGTTCTTC. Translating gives CASSFLREGEGEQFF.

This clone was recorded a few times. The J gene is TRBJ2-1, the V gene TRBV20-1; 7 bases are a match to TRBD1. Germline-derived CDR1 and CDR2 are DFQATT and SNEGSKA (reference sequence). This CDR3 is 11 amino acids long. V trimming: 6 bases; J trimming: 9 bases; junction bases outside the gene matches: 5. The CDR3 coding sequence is TGCAGTGCGCAGGGGGTGGGTGAGCAGTTCTTC. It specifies CSAQGVGEQFF.

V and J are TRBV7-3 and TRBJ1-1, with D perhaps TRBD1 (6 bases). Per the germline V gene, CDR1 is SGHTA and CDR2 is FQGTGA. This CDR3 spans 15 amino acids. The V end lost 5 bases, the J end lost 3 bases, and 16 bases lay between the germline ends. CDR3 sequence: CASSPTGGADTEAFF. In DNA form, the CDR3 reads TGTGCCAGCAGCCCCACGGGGGGGGCGGACACTGAAGCTTTCTTT.

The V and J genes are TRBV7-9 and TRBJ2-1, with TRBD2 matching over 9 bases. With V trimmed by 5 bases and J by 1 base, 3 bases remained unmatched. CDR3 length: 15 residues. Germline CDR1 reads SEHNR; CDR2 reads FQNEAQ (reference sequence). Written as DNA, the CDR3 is TGTGCCAGCAGCACTCTAGCGGGATCCTACAATGAGCAGTTCTTC. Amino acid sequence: CASSTLAGSYNEQFF.

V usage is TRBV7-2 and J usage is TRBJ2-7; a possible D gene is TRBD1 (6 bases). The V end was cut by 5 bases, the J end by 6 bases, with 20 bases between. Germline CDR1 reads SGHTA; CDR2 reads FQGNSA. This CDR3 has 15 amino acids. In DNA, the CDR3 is TGTGCCAGCAGCCCCCTCCTAGGGGGAGAAGGCGAGCAGTACTTC. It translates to CASSPLLGGEGEQYF.

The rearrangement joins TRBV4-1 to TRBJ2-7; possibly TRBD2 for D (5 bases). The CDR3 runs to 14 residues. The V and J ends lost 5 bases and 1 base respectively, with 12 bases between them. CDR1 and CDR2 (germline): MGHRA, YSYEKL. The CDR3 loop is CASSVSEGSYEQYF. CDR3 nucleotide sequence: TGCGCCAGCAGCGTGAGCGAGGGTTCCTACGAGCAGTACTTC.

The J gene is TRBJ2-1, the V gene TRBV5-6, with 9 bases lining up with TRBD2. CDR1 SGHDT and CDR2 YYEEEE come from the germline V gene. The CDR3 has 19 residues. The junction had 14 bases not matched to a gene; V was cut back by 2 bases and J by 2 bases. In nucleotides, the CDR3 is TGTGCCAGCAGCTTAGTAGTTACACCGCGGGAGGGAGCCTACAATGAGCAGTTCTTC. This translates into CASSLVVTPREGAYNEQFF.

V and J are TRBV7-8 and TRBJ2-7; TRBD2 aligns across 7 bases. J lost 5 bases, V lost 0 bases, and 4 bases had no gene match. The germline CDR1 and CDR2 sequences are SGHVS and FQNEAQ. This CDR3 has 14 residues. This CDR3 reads CASSLAGRIHEQYF. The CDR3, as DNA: TGTGCCAGCAGCTTAGCCGGGAGGATTCACGAGCAGTACTTC.

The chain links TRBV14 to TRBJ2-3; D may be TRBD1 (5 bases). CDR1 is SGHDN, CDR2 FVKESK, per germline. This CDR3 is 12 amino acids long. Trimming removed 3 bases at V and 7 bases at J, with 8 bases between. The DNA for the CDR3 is TGTGCCAGCAGCCAGCAGGACAATACGCAGTATTTT. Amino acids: CASSQQDNTQYF.

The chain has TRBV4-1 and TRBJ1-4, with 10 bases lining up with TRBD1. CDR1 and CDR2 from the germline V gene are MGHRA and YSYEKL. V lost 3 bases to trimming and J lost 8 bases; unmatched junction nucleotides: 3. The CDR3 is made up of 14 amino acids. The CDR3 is CASSQGQGSEKLFF. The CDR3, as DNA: TGCGCCAGCAGCCAGGGACAGGGGAGCGAAAAACTGTTTTTT.